This T cell receptor (beta chain) was recorded in a study of blood T cell repertoires in COVID-19. About the research overall: The samples span acute and convalescent COVID-19 from the United States, Italy and Spain. PBMCs, B-cell-depleted T cells, or T cells provided the cDNA or gDNA that made up the material.

As originally analysed: The assay estimated nucleated cells by amplifying reference gene primers. Profiled with immunoSEQ multiplex PCR; TCRdb holds only in-frame clones, not every one. V and J calls and clone size are those listed in that table; D and trimming were worked out from the DNA. The table lists 100,000 to 150,000 clones, around four fifths of them singletons. V shed 3 bases, J shed 6 bases, and the junction held 9 bases outside the gene matches. The CDR3 runs to 14 residues. Germline V CDR1 and CDR2: SGHRS, YFSETQ. The TCR sequence derives from a man between 60 and 75 years old with acute or convalescent COVID-19. What was sequenced was peripheral blood. V gene TRBV5-1 combines with J gene TRBJ2-7, with 7 positions matching TRBD2. The CDR3 sequence: CASSWGGTAGEQYF. In nucleotides, the CDR3 is TGCGCCAGCAGCTGGGGAGGGACGGCGGGCGAGCAGTACTTC.